The 27 T cell receptor beta chains below all came from one sample that was sequenced in a study of T cells in Graves' hyperthyroidism and ophthalmopathy. It was RNA transcripts that yielded the amplified TCR beta CDR3 regions. During a first-round RT-PCR of the TCR CDR3, the HTBI primer set was used. MiXCR, run by TCRdb on the multiplex PCR reads, gives a single entry per CDR3 protein. Found here are some 500,000 distinct CDR3 sequences, approximately 15% of them singletons; the top ten hold less than 20%. Sample: blood. These receptors were collected from a woman younger than 35 with Graves' hyperthyroidism.

This sequence joins TRBV6-1 and TRBJ1-5; 7 bases are shared with TRBD1. The germline gives CDR1 MNHNS, CDR2 SASEGT. The CDR3 is 14 amino acids. The junction had 9 bases not matched to a gene; V was cut back by 6 bases and J by 7 bases. CDR3 loop: CASRKQGLGQPQHF. CDR3 bases: TGTGCCAGCAGGAAACAGGGGTTGGGACAGCCCCAGCATTTT.

This clonotype was detected many times. The rearrangement joins TRBV3-1 to TRBJ1-4, with 10 bases identical to TRBD1. The germline V gene encodes CDR1 LGHDT and CDR2 YNNKEL (reference sequence). CDR3 length: 15 amino acids. Trimming took 2 bases from V and 8 from J; bases not matched to a gene: 5. The CDR3 reads CASSQLPGQGEKLFF. For the CDR3, the DNA is TGTGCCAGCAGCCAACTCCCGGGACAGGGGGAAAAACTGTTTTTT.

This clonotype has ten or more counts. The CDR3 spells CASRNGGGERTQYF. CDR3 bases: TGTGCCAGCAGGAATGGAGGAGGAGAGAGGACCCAGTACTTC. The J gene is TRBJ2-5, the V gene TRBV12-3 or TRBV12-4, with D tentatively TRBD2 (5 bases). The CDR3 is 14 residues long. V was trimmed by 6 bases and J by 7 bases, leaving 18 bases between them.

The CDR3 loop reads CASSLGTGYETQYF. The CDR3 DNA sequence: TGTGCCAGCAGCTTAGGGACAGGGTATGAGACCCAGTACTTC. The V and J genes are TRBV7-2 and TRBJ2-5, with 8 bases that match TRBD1. The junction had 3 bases not matched to a gene; V was cut back by 1 base and J by 5 bases. CDR1 is SGHTA and CDR2 is FQGNSA in the germline V gene. The CDR3 covers 14 residues.

There are a few counts of this clonotype. The chain links TRBV20-1 to TRBJ2-3; D gene unclear. Germline values: CDR1 DFQATT, CDR2 SNEGSKA (reference sequence). The CDR3 runs to 12 residues. The ends were cut back, 0 bases at V and 8 bases at J, with 9 bases in the middle. The CDR3 region has the DNA TGCAGTGCTAGAGATCCTTACGTTACGCAGTATTTT. This codes for CSARDPYVTQYF.

The sample holds many counts of this clonotype. V gene TRBV10-3 combines with J gene TRBJ1-1, with TRBD1 as a possible D gene (5 bases). V lost 7 bases to trimming and J lost 4 bases, with 16 bases between them. CDR3 size: 14 residues. Germline V gives CDR1 ENHRY, CDR2 SYGVKD. CDR3: CAINSEMGVTEAFF. CDR3 nucleotides: TGTGCCATCAACTCCGAGATGGGGGTCACTGAAGCTTTCTTT.

J is TRBJ2-2 and V is TRBV5-1; 7 bases match TRBD1. V shed 4 bases and J 3 bases; nucleotides not matched to a gene: 9. Germline V CDR1 and CDR2: SGHRS, YFSETQ. The CDR3 length is 16 residues. Written as DNA, the CDR3 is TGCGCCAGCAGCCCGGTCACAGGGGAATACACCGGGGAGCTGTTTTTT. Encoded protein: CASSPVTGEYTGELFF.

This clonotype was seen ten or more times. V gene TRBV30 combines with J gene TRBJ1-2; the match to TRBD1 covers 8 bases. V gave up 3 bases and J gave up 6 bases; unmatched junction bases: 21. There are 18 residues in the CDR3. In germline, CDR1 is GTSNPN, CDR2 SVGIG (reference sequence). The CDR3 is CAWSPLSAGGVVEDGYTF. In DNA, the CDR3 is TGTGCCTGGAGCCCCCTATCGGCAGGGGGCGTGGTGGAAGATGGCTACACCTTC.

In this sample, this clonotype turned up many times. The V and J genes are TRBV28 and TRBJ2-3, with a weak D call TRBD2 (6 bases). V gave up 5 bases and J gave up 4 bases, with 16 bases separating them. CDR1 is MDHEN and CDR2 is SYDVKM in the germline V gene. This CDR3 is built from 15 residues. The CDR3 sequence: CASSGDDWGADTQYF. DNA for the CDR3: TGTGCCAGCAGTGGGGACGACTGGGGGGCAGATACGCAGTATTTT.

The table lists this clonotype with a few counts. This may be a read error: a much more frequent sequence differs by one nucleotide. V usage is TRBV7-9 and J usage is TRBJ1-1; D is undetermined. The V gene's germline CDR1 is SEHNR and CDR2 FQNEAQ (reference sequence). CDR3 length equals 13 residues. The germline V and J ends were trimmed by 2 bases and 0 bases, with 4 bases remaining between them. In DNA, the CDR3 is TGTGCCAGCAGCTTAAACGTGAACACTGAAGCTTTCTTT. This gives the protein CASSLNVNTEAFF.

This clonotype has ten or more counts. The rearrangement joins TRBV6-1 to TRBJ1-5, with a weak D call TRBD1 (6 bases). Per germline, CDR1 MNHNS and CDR2 SASEGT. There are 15 residues in the CDR3. V was cut by 6 bases and J by 0 bases, with 12 bases left in between. The CDR3: CASRLDSDSNQPQHF. The CDR3 DNA is TGTGCCAGCAGACTGGACAGTGATAGCAATCAGCCCCAGCATTTT.

There are a few counts of this clonotype. The chain recombines TRBV28 with TRBJ2-3, with D perhaps matching TRBD2 (6 bases). Germline V gives CDR1 MDHEN, CDR2 SYDVKM. The CDR3 spans 13 residues. Trimming stripped 8 bases from V and 5 bases from J, with 14 bases between. The CDR3 reads CASGTGDIDTQYF. CDR3 bases: TGTGCCAGCGGGACGGGAGATATAGATACGCAGTATTTT.

This clonotype was observed a few times. The chain couples TRBV20-1 to TRBJ1-2, with TRBD1 as a possible D gene (6 bases). The germline CDR1 and CDR2 sequences are DFQATT and SNEGSKA (reference sequence). Trimming shortened V by 3 bases and J by 0 bases, and 14 bases separated the two germline ends. The CDR3 covers 15 residues. Here the CDR3 DNA reads TGCAGTGCTAGCCCTGGACAGTTAGCTAACTATGGCTACACCTTC. Its translation: CSASPGQLANYGYTF.

Remarks on this clonotype: One base away lies a much larger clone, so this may be a sequencing read error. The V gene is TRBV18, the J gene TRBJ1-1; D unresolved. Trimming took 1 base from V and 0 from J, leaving 6 bases between them. From germline, CDR1 is KGHSH and CDR2 LQKENI. The CDR3 loop spans 14 amino acids. In DNA form, the CDR3 reads TGTGCCAGCTCACCACAGACGGTGAACACTGAAGCTTTCTTT. It is translated as CASSPQTVNTEAFF.

This clonotype was recorded at least ten times. The chain links TRBV9 to TRBJ1-2; tentatively, D is TRBD1 (5 bases). V was trimmed by 2 bases and J by 0 bases, leaving 11 bases between them. Germline assignment: CDR1 SGDLS and CDR2 YYNGEE. The length of the CDR3 is 15 residues. The CDR3 loop reads CASSVGPLANYGYTF. CDR3 DNA sequence: TGTGCCAGCAGCGTGGGACCCCTAGCTAACTATGGCTACACCTTC.

Only a few counts were recorded for this clonotype. V and J are TRBV9 and TRBJ2-3, with D tentatively TRBD2 (5 bases). Germline CDR1 reads SGDLS; CDR2 reads YYNGEE. V was trimmed by 7 bases and J by 9 bases, leaving 12 bases between them. There are 11 residues in the CDR3. CDR3 sequence reads: CASGEGRTQYF. CDR3 DNA: TGTGCCAGCGGCGAGGGCCGGACGCAGTATTTT.

Comment on this clonotype: One junction end disagrees with the germline gene, perhaps due to a read error. The chain couples TRBV11-2 to TRBJ2-5; D is unresolved. The CDR3 covers 14 residues. The germline CDR1 and CDR2 sequences are SGHAT and FQNNGV. In nucleotides, the CDR3 is TGTGCCAGCAGCTTAGGCCCTGAACTGGAGACGCAGTACTTC. Translated, it gives CASSLGPELETQYF.

This clonotype has a count of ten or more. The rearrangement uses TRBV6-1 and TRBJ1-2; the match to TRBD1 covers 8 bases. Germline V gene sequence: CDR1 MNHNS, CDR2 SASEGT. Unmatched junction bases numbered 18, after V lost 7 bases and J lost 2 bases. The CDR3 is 18 amino acids. The CDR3 DNA reads TGTGCCAGCATTTCAGAAAACCCAGAGACAGGGGCGAACTATGGCTACACCTTC. Protein: CASISENPETGANYGYTF.

This chain links TRBV5-1 with TRBJ1-1; tentatively, D is TRBD1 (5 bases). Germline V CDR1 and CDR2: SGHRS, YFSETQ. Trimming pared 4 bases from V and 11 bases from J, leaving 24 bases between. The CDR3 runs to 15 residues. The CDR3 coding sequence is TGCGCCAGCAGCCGCTCGCCGGGACTCTCAATTTCGGCTTTCTTT. This sequence encodes CASSRSPGLSISAFF.

This clonotype was picked up many times. The chain combines TRBV28 with TRBJ2-7; D is unclear. Germline CDR1 and CDR2: MDHEN and SYDVKM. V lost 8 bases and J lost 0, with 11 bases in between. The CDR3 totals 13 residues. CDR3 sequence: CASSKGSSYEQYF. The DNA of the CDR3 is TGTGCCAGCTCGAAGGGCAGCTCCTACGAGCAGTACTTC.

This clonotype was detected only once. This may be a read error, as it is one base from a much larger clone. The rearrangement joins TRBV2 to TRBJ2-2; 8 nucleotides line up with TRBD1. V lost 4 bases to trimming and J lost 1 base; unmatched junction nucleotides: 8. Germline CDR1 is SNHLY and CDR2 is FYNNEI. The CDR3 contains 17 residues. CDR3 loop: CASSVDRVFMNTGELFF. The CDR3, as DNA: TGTGCCAGCAGTGTGGACAGGGTCTTCATGAACACCGGGGAGCTGTTTTTT.

The chain combines TRBV29-1 with TRBJ2-3; 7 nucleotides match TRBD2. Germline V gene lookup returns CDR1 SQVTM and CDR2 ANQGSEA. V was pared by 3 bases and J by 4 bases, with 10 bases of the junction left unmatched. The CDR3 is 15 residues long. In DNA form, the CDR3 reads TGCAGCGTTGAGGCCGGGGCGGGAGAAGCAGATACGCAGTATTTT. It specifies CSVEAGAGEADTQYF.

This clonotype was recorded many times. The chain combines TRBV20-1 with TRBJ2-1, with 9 bases matching TRBD1. The V gene end was trimmed by 1 base and the J gene end by 4 bases; junction bases not matched to a gene: 11. Germline V lookup: CDR1 DFQATT, CDR2 SNEGSKA (reference sequence). CDR3 length: 17 residues. The CDR3 DNA reads as TGCAGTGCTAGAGGTGGAGGGACAGGGACCCCGTACAATGAGCAGTTCTTC. Translated: CSARGGGTGTPYNEQFF.

This clonotype was counted ten times or more. The V and J genes are TRBV2 and TRBJ2-5; 7 bases line up with TRBD1. CDR1 and CDR2 (germline): SNHLY, FYNNEI. The J segment lost 3 bases and the V segment lost 10 bases, leaving 8 bases of the junction unmatched. CDR3 size: 13 residues. CDR3 amino acids: CANTVQGEETQYF. The DNA for the CDR3 is TGTGCCAACACCGTCCAGGGGGAAGAGACCCAGTACTTC.

This clonotype was counted ten times or more. The V gene is TRBV18, the J gene TRBJ2-7; 9 bases are a match to TRBD2. The ends lost 1 base at V and 1 base at J; junction bases unmatched: 5. From germline, CDR1 is KGHSH and CDR2 LQKENI. CDR3 size: 16 residues. CDR3 in DNA: TGTGCCAGCTCACCACAGATGAGCGGGAGGTCCTACGAGCAGTACTTC. It is translated as CASSPQMSGRSYEQYF.

This chain joins TRBV11-1 and TRBJ2-7; 12 bases match TRBD2. CDR1 SGHAT and CDR2 FQDESV come from the germline V gene (reference sequence). V lost 7 bases to trimming and J lost 4 bases; unmatched junction nucleotides: 8. The CDR3 loop spans 15 amino acids. CDR3 protein: CASMTTSGRGYEQYV. CDR3 coding DNA: TGTGCCAGCATGACGACTAGCGGGAGAGGTTACGAGCAGTACGTC.

This clonotype appeared many times. The chain couples TRBV2 to TRBJ1-5; tentative D call: TRBD1 (6 bases). This CDR3 is 13 amino acids long. V lost 8 bases and J lost 2, with 10 bases in between. Germline V gene data show CDR1 as SNHLY and CDR2 as FYNNEI. As DNA, the CDR3 is TGTGCCAGCGACAGACAGGGCAATCAGCCCCAGCATTTT. Translation: CASDRQGNQPQHF.